The source of this T cell receptor (beta chain) is a study of cytomegalovirus exposure and HLA in healthy donors. Study-wide background: Out of 150 million to 200 million T cells, an earlier analysis found around 110 million unique TCR beta sequences in total.

Study results and limitations: Later analysis identified a missense DCLRE1C variant that was linked to TCR beta V- and J-gene trimming. Immune exposure data for these donors was limited to CMV serostatus. In a later analysis, several top co-occurrence clusters appeared linked to parvovirus B19, influenza, CMV and Epstein-Barr virus.

The PCR was carried out with 60 Vbeta primers and 13 Jbeta primers. Assay: immunoSEQ multiplex PCR; the TCRdb copy retains only in-frame clones and omits some. The sample yields some 110,000 clones, around 73% seen once. The germline gives CDR1 MGHRA, CDR2 YSYEKL. The ends were cut back, 1 base at V and 3 bases at J, with 15 bases in the middle. This CDR3 region has 16 residues. With regard to this clone: Its antigen is undetermined.

This clonotype originated in a man aged 25-45 years in good health and CMV-seronegative. The chain employs TRBV4-1 and TRBJ1-2; TRBD1 is a possible D gene (5 bases). Sequenced input: PBMCs. CDR3 residues: CASSQVGALGHYGYTF. The CDR3 coding sequence is TGCGCCAGCAGCCAAGTTGGTGCCCTGGGGCACTATGGCTACACCTTC.